Here is one TCR beta chain with its context. Its target is unknown. This entry comes from a study of shared clonotypes between healthy human individuals. Points from the study as a whole: Large depth notwithstanding, sorted-subset sequencing proved incomplete by rarefaction. Of the naive CD4 clonotypes, about 5% were shared across a few donors.

Sequencing used immunoSEQ multiplex PCR; TCRdb keeps in-frame clones, though not all of them. The table has 2 million to 2.5 million clones, over 90% seen once. The TCR sequence derives from a man between 18 and 35 years old in good health. Some clones in this sample may be carry-over from other donors' samples. Sequenced: naive CD4+ T cells from PBMCs. The subset: CD45RA+ positively selected.

CDR3 sequence reads: CASSQDFGTSYEQYF. CDR3 sequence (DNA): TGCGCCAGCAGCCAAGATTTCGGGACCTCCTACGAGCAGTACTTC. This rearrangement joins TRBV4-3 to TRBJ2-7; D is tentatively TRBD1 or TRBD2 (5 bases each). In germline, CDR1 is LGHNA, CDR2 YSLEER. The CDR3 is made up of 15 amino acids. V gave up 0 bases and J gave up 0 bases, with 9 bases separating them.